Each of the 2 T cell receptor beta chains below was sequenced from the same sample in a study of T cells in Graves' hyperthyroidism and ophthalmopathy. Template material for amplifying TCR beta CDR3 regions consisted of RNA transcripts. The HTBI set primed first-round TCR CDR3 RT-PCR. From the multiplex PCR reads, TCRdb called clonotypes with MiXCR, one entry per CDR3 protein. The table has a few hundred thousand distinct CDR3 sequences, about 16% seen once. The specimen was blood. These receptors all come from a woman aged 40 to 50 with Graves' ophthalmopathy.

This clonotype was recorded a few times. This rearrangement joins TRBV4-2 to TRBJ2-1; D perhaps matches TRBD2 (7 bases). The CDR3 is 16 residues long. Trimming left V 2 bases short and J 9 bases short, with 20 bases between. In germline, CDR1 is LGHNA, CDR2 YNFKEQ. The CDR3 reads CASSQYEGEGRSEQFF. The CDR3 DNA reads as TGTGCCAGCAGCCAATACGAGGGGGAGGGCCGATCTGAGCAGTTCTTC.

Concerning this clonotype: Given a much more abundant clone one base away, this may be a read error. The chain has TRBV6-1 and TRBJ1-5, with TRBD1 matching over 7 bases. This CDR3 is 14 amino acids long. Germline loops: CDR1 MNHNS, CDR2 SASEGT. As DNA, the CDR3 is TGTGCCAACAGTCGACAGGGCGATCATCAGCCCCAGCATTTT. As protein: CANSRQGDHQPQHF.